A selection of T cell receptor beta chains follows, all from one sample in a study of blood T cell repertoires in COVID-19. Libraries were prepared by immunoSEQ multiplex PCR; TCRdb keeps only in-frame clonotypes and omits some of them. The sample lists approximately 190,000 clones; about four fifths were seen once. Sequencing was carried out using PBMCs or T cells enriched from blood (not recorded which). These receptors were taken from a woman aged 25 to 39 who had been exposed to COVID-19. Both conserved end residues are part of each CDR3. Each record gives: J gene, D gene, clone size, V gene, CDR3 DNA, CDR3 protein. D genes are given only for firm matches. Clone size, where shown, is once, few, many, or a class for clones that have expanded.

j_gene: TRBJ2-7; d_gene: TRBD1; abundance: .; v_gene: TRBV27; CDR3nt: TGTGCCAGCAGTTCGGACAGGGCCTACGAGCAGTACTTC; CDR3aa: CASSSDRAYEQYF
j_gene: TRBJ1-4; d_gene: TRBD1; abundance: .; v_gene: TRBV18; CDR3nt: TGTGCCAGCTCAACAAACCGACAGGGAACTAATGAAAAACTGTTTTTT; CDR3aa: CASSTNRQGTNEKLFF
j_gene: TRBJ1-1; d_gene: .; abundance: .; v_gene: TRBV7-9; CDR3nt: TGTGCCAGCAGCTTAGTTGAGGCAACTGAAGCTTTCTTT; CDR3aa: CASSLVEATEAFF
j_gene: TRBJ2-5; d_gene: TRBD1; abundance: .; v_gene: TRBV4-3; CDR3nt: TGCGCCAGCAGCCCGGGGACAGGGGCGTGGGAGACCCAGTACTTC; CDR3aa: CASSPGTGAWETQYF
j_gene: TRBJ1-2; d_gene: TRBD1; abundance: few; v_gene: TRBV29-1; CDR3nt: TGCAGCGCAGAGACAGGGGGCACCTATGGCTACACCTTC; CDR3aa: CSAETGGTYGYTF
j_gene: TRBJ2-2; d_gene: .; abundance: .; v_gene: TRBV9; CDR3nt: TGTGCCAGCAGCTTCGACACAGATGGGACCGGGGAGCTGTTTTTT; CDR3aa: CASSFDTDGTGELFF
j_gene: TRBJ2-5; d_gene: TRBD1; abundance: .; v_gene: TRBV7-6; CDR3nt: TGTGCCAGCAGCTTTCTGGGACAGGAAGAAGAGACCCAGTACTTC; CDR3aa: CASSFLGQEEETQYF
j_gene: TRBJ1-5; d_gene: .; abundance: .; v_gene: TRBV2; CDR3nt: TGTGCCAGCAACGGGGAACCAAATCAGCCCCAGCATTTT; CDR3aa: CASNGEPNQPQHF
j_gene: TRBJ1-1; d_gene: TRBD1; abundance: .; v_gene: TRBV19; CDR3nt: TGTGCCAGTAGTACTGGGACAGGGAGGGTGAACACTGAAGCTTTCTTT; CDR3aa: CASSTGTGRVNTEAFF
j_gene: TRBJ1-1; d_gene: .; abundance: .; v_gene: TRBV18; CDR3nt: TGTGCCAGCTCACACGAGGTGAACACTGAAGCTTTCTTT; CDR3aa: CASSHEVNTEAFF
j_gene: TRBJ2-1; d_gene: TRBD2; abundance: .; v_gene: TRBV5-1; CDR3nt: TGCGCCAGCTTTCGGCTAGCGGGGGGTTCCTACAATGAGCAGTTCTTC; CDR3aa: CASFRLAGGSYNEQFF
j_gene: TRBJ1-5; d_gene: .; abundance: .; v_gene: TRBV6-2/TRBV6-3; CDR3nt: TGTGCCAGCAGTAGGGGGTTTAGAAGCAATCAGCCCCAGCATTTT; CDR3aa: CASSRGFRSNQPQHF
j_gene: TRBJ2-3; d_gene: TRBD1; abundance: .; v_gene: TRBV7-2; CDR3nt: TGTGCCAGCAGCCCTGGACAGGGACTCACAGATACGCAGTATTTT; CDR3aa: CASSPGQGLTDTQYF
j_gene: TRBJ1-1; d_gene: .; abundance: .; v_gene: TRBV6-5; CDR3nt: TGTGCCAGCAGTTACGGAGGGAATGAAGCTTTCTTT; CDR3aa: CASSYGGNEAFF
j_gene: TRBJ1-1; d_gene: .; abundance: .; v_gene: TRBV5-1; CDR3nt: TGCGCCAGCAGCCGGGACGGCGGGGGGGATACTGAAGCTTTCTTT; CDR3aa: CASSRDGGGDTEAFF
j_gene: TRBJ1-1; d_gene: TRBD1; abundance: .; v_gene: TRBV7-6; CDR3nt: TGTGCCAGCAGCCTGACAGGGGGGAACACTGAAGCTTTCTTT; CDR3aa: CASSLTGGNTEAFF
j_gene: TRBJ2-3; d_gene: TRBD2; abundance: .; v_gene: TRBV3-1/TRBV3-2; CDR3nt: TGTGCCAGCAGCCAGGAGCGGGGGGGCCTGGATACGCAGTATTTT; CDR3aa: CASSQERGGLDTQYF
j_gene: TRBJ2-7; d_gene: .; abundance: .; v_gene: TRBV11-2; CDR3nt: TGTGCCAGCAGCGCCAGGGGCGGCAACGAGCAGTACTTC; CDR3aa: CASSARGGNEQYF
j_gene: TRBJ2-5; d_gene: TRBD2; abundance: .; v_gene: TRBV11-2; CDR3nt: TGTGCCAGCAGCTACGGACTAGCGGAGGACCAAGAGACCCAGTACTTC; CDR3aa: CASSYGLAEDQETQYF
j_gene: TRBJ2-5; d_gene: TRBD1; abundance: once; v_gene: TRBV16; CDR3nt: TGTGCCAGCAGCCAAAACAGGGGAGAGACCCAGTACTTC; CDR3aa: CASSQNRGETQYF
j_gene: TRBJ1-6; d_gene: .; abundance: .; v_gene: TRBV3-1/TRBV3-2; CDR3nt: TGTGCCAGCAGCCAAGCAGCCAGGAATTCACCCCTCCACTTT; CDR3aa: CASSQAARNSPLHF
j_gene: TRBJ2-1; d_gene: TRBD2; abundance: .; v_gene: TRBV7-2; CDR3nt: TGTGCCAGCAGCCTAACCATTAGCGGGGGGGCCGGTGAGCAGTTCTTC; CDR3aa: CASSLTISGGAGEQFF
j_gene: TRBJ2-4; d_gene: .; abundance: .; v_gene: TRBV7-6; CDR3nt: TGTGCCAGCAGCTTGGTCCAGGGTGCCGAAAACATTCAGTACTTC; CDR3aa: CASSLVQGAENIQYF
j_gene: TRBJ1-2; d_gene: .; abundance: .; v_gene: TRBV7-9; CDR3nt: TGTGCCAGCAGCTTGGCCCCCGGGAACTATGGCTACACCTTC; CDR3aa: CASSLAPGNYGYTF
j_gene: TRBJ2-3; d_gene: .; abundance: .; v_gene: TRBV6-5; CDR3nt: TGTGCCAGCAGTTATGGTTTGCGAGAGAGCACAGATACGCAGTATTTT; CDR3aa: CASSYGLRESTDTQYF
j_gene: TRBJ1-5; d_gene: .; abundance: .; v_gene: TRBV7-6; CDR3nt: TGTGCCAGCAGCCGAAGGGGGGGGGATCAGCCCCAGCATTTT; CDR3aa: CASSRRGGDQPQHF
j_gene: TRBJ2-3; d_gene: .; abundance: .; v_gene: TRBV11-2; CDR3nt: TGTGCCAGCAGCCCCAGGCCAGAGAACACAGATACGCAGTATTTT; CDR3aa: CASSPRPENTDTQYF
j_gene: TRBJ1-6; d_gene: .; abundance: .; v_gene: TRBV7-9; CDR3nt: TGTGCCAGCAGCACCAGTGGTTCACCCCTCCACTTT; CDR3aa: CASSTSGSPLHF
j_gene: TRBJ1-3; d_gene: .; abundance: .; v_gene: TRBV9; CDR3nt: TGTGCCAGCAGCGTAGGACTCCTCGACTCTGGAAACACCATATATTTT; CDR3aa: CASSVGLLDSGNTIYF
j_gene: TRBJ2-2; d_gene: .; abundance: once; v_gene: TRBV3-1/TRBV3-2; CDR3nt: TGTGCCAGCAGCCAAGGAGGGCGTCGGACCGGGGAGCTGTTTTTT; CDR3aa: CASSQGGRRTGELFF
j_gene: TRBJ1-2; d_gene: TRBD1; abundance: .; v_gene: TRBV23-1; CDR3nt: TGCGCCAGGGGATTGGGGACAGTGGTGTCCGCCCGTGGCTACACCTTC; CDR3aa: CARGLGTVVSARGYTF
j_gene: TRBJ1-1; d_gene: .; abundance: .; v_gene: TRBV10-2; CDR3nt: TGCGCCAGCAGTGAGACGGGGAACACTGAAGCTTTCTTT; CDR3aa: CASSETGNTEAFF